The subject of this entry is one TCR beta chain. How the authors handled the data: Cell counts per sample came from amplifying reference gene primers. Only in-frame clones appear in the TCRdb table, and some are missing; sequencing was by immunoSEQ multiplex PCR. Clone size and V and J calls were adopted from that table, with D and trimming inferred from the DNA. The sample consists of approximately 300,000 clones, about 90% of them appearing once. The sample is drawn from a study of blood T cell repertoires in COVID-19. About the study: Acute and convalescent COVID-19 specimens originated in the United States, Italy and Spain. From T cells, B-cell-depleted T cells, or PBMCs came the material, which was cDNA or gDNA.

Per the germline V gene, CDR1 is KGHSH and CDR2 is LQKENI. This CDR3 contains 16 residues. Losses at the gene ends were 3 bases for V and 5 bases for J; bases not matched to a gene: 7. The source material was peripheral blood. The rearrangement joins TRBV18 to TRBJ2-5, with 12 nucleotides matching TRBD2. The receptor comes from a man between 18 and 35 years old with active or convalescent COVID-19. CDR3 sequence reads: CASSPLGLAGSETQYF. In nucleotides, the CDR3 is TGTGCCAGCTCACCGCTAGGACTAGCGGGAAGTGAGACCCAGTACTTC.